This is a list of T cell receptor beta chains from one sample in a study of T-cell reconstitution after alpha-beta-depleted transplantation in children. One entry per CDR3 protein results from TCRdb running MiXCR on the PCR reads. The table shows roughly 500,000 distinct CDR3 sequences, with roughly 10% occurring only once. Sequenced material: PBMCs, taken before TCRalphabeta/CD19-depleted stem cell transplant. The source of these receptors is a child aged 2-15 years with inherited bone marrow failure, due to receive a stem cell transplant. Both conserved end residues are part of each CDR3. Each record gives: V gene, clone size, J gene, D gene, CDR3 DNA, CDR3 protein. A D gene is named only where the DNA matches it firmly. Clone size, where shown, is once, few, many, or a class for clones that have expanded.

V gene: TRBV29-1; clone size: few; J gene: TRBJ1-3; D gene: NA; CDR3 DNA: TGCAGCGTTGATCCGGGCTCTGGAAACACCATATATTTT; CDR3 protein: CSVDPGSGNTIYF
V gene: TRBV12-3/TRBV12-4; clone size: many; J gene: TRBJ1-2; D gene: TRBD1; CDR3 DNA: TGTGCCAGCAGCTCCGGGACAGCCTATGGCTACACCTTC; CDR3 protein: CASSSGTAYGYTF
V gene: TRBV5-1; clone size: NA; J gene: TRBJ2-2; D gene: TRBD2; CDR3 DNA: TGCGCCAGCACAACTAGCGGGAAAGTGTCCCGAACCGGGGAGCTGTTTTTT; CDR3 protein: CASTTSGKVSRTGELFF
V gene: TRBV16; clone size: NA; J gene: TRBJ2-7; D gene: NA; CDR3 DNA: TGTGCCAGCTGCCAATCACCGGGAGATTCCGAGCAGTACTTC; CDR3 protein: CASCQSPGDSEQYF
V gene: TRBV20-1; clone size: NA; J gene: TRBJ2-7; D gene: NA; CDR3 DNA: TGCAGTGCTAGAGGTGCTAGCCGCTACGAGCAGTACTTC; CDR3 protein: CSARGASRYEQYF
V gene: TRBV5-6; clone size: many; J gene: TRBJ2-1; D gene: TRBD2; CDR3 DNA: TGTGCCAGCCGTTTTAGCGGGGCCTACAATGAGCAGTTCTTC; CDR3 protein: CASRFSGAYNEQFF
V gene: TRBV6-5; clone size: many; J gene: TRBJ1-5; D gene: TRBD1; CDR3 DNA: TGTGCCAGCAGTTACGTGAACAGGGGTGGTATTGGTCAGCCCCAGCATTTT; CDR3 protein: CASSYVNRGGIGQPQHF
V gene: TRBV9; clone size: many; J gene: TRBJ2-7; D gene: NA; CDR3 DNA: TGTGCCAGCAGCGTAGCTCCAACCTACGAGCAGTACTTC; CDR3 protein: CASSVAPTYEQYF
V gene: TRBV30; clone size: few; J gene: TRBJ2-1; D gene: NA; CDR3 DNA: TGTGCCTGGAGTGTACAGGGAGACAATGAGCAGTTCTTC; CDR3 protein: CAWSVQGDNEQFF
V gene: TRBV20-1; clone size: many; J gene: TRBJ2-7; D gene: NA; CDR3 DNA: TGCAGTGCTAGAGATCGGGCGGGGACATGGCACGAGCAGTACTTC; CDR3 protein: CSARDRAGTWHEQYF
V gene: TRBV10-3; clone size: many; J gene: TRBJ2-5; D gene: TRBD2; CDR3 DNA: TGTGCCATCAGTGTCGGACTAGCGGGAGTAGGGGAGACCCAGTACTTC; CDR3 protein: CAISVGLAGVGETQYF
V gene: TRBV6-2/TRBV6-3; clone size: NA; J gene: TRBJ1-5; D gene: NA; CDR3 DNA: TGTGCCAGCAGTTGGGGTGTCGTAGTTAATCAGCCCCGGCATTTT; CDR3 protein: CASSWGVVVNQPRHF
V gene: TRBV30; clone size: many; J gene: TRBJ1-1; D gene: NA; CDR3 DNA: TGTGCCTGGAGTGTACTAAAGGGTTACACTGAAGCTTTCTTT; CDR3 protein: CAWSVLKGYTEAFF
V gene: TRBV20-1; clone size: many; J gene: TRBJ2-7; D gene: NA; CDR3 DNA: TGCAGTGCTAGAGGTCGGGGATACGAGCAGTACTTC; CDR3 protein: CSARGRGYEQYF
V gene: TRBV29-1; clone size: many; J gene: TRBJ2-7; D gene: TRBD2; CDR3 DNA: TGCAGCGTCCTGGACCGGGAGGCCTACGAGCAGTACTTC; CDR3 protein: CSVLDREAYEQYF
V gene: TRBV12-3/TRBV12-4; clone size: many; J gene: TRBJ1-1; D gene: NA; CDR3 DNA: TGTGCCAGCAGCTCCCGACAGTACACTGAAGCTTTCTTT; CDR3 protein: CASSSRQYTEAFF
V gene: TRBV15; clone size: many; J gene: TRBJ2-5; D gene: TRBD2; CDR3 DNA: TGTGCCACCAGCAGAAGACCCGGGGGGTCCCTACAAGAGACCCAGTACTTC; CDR3 protein: CATSRRPGGSLQETQYF
V gene: TRBV12-3/TRBV12-4; clone size: few; J gene: TRBJ2-2; D gene: TRBD2; CDR3 DNA: TGTGCCAGCAACCTCCCCCCTAGCGGGGGGAACACCGGGGAGCTGTTTTTT; CDR3 protein: CASNLPPSGGNTGELFF
V gene: TRBV25-1; clone size: many; J gene: TRBJ2-1; D gene: TRBD1; CDR3 DNA: TGTGCCAGCGGAAGGGCAGGGGGTAATGAGCAGTTCTTC; CDR3 protein: CASGRAGGNEQFF
V gene: TRBV5-1; clone size: many; J gene: TRBJ2-7; D gene: NA; CDR3 DNA: TGCGCCAGCAGCCACGGACCTACCTACGAGCAGTACTTC; CDR3 protein: CASSHGPTYEQYF
V gene: TRBV4-3; clone size: NA; J gene: TRBJ1-4; D gene: NA; CDR3 DNA: TGCGCCAGCACCCTCAACACTGGTGAAAAACTGTTTTTT; CDR3 protein: CASTLNTGEKLFF
V gene: TRBV4-2; clone size: NA; J gene: TRBJ2-5; D gene: NA; CDR3 DNA: TGTGCCAGCAGCCCCCAAATTAGACCCCGGAGGACCCAGTACTTC; CDR3 protein: CASSPQIRPRRTQYF
V gene: TRBV27; clone size: NA; J gene: TRBJ2-3; D gene: TRBD2; CDR3 DNA: TGTGCCAGCAGTTATGGACTAGCTGTTATCTATACGCAGTATTTT; CDR3 protein: CASSYGLAVIYTQYF
V gene: TRBV12-3/TRBV12-4; clone size: many; J gene: TRBJ1-5; D gene: NA; CDR3 DNA: TGTGCCAGCAGTTACGACAGCCTTAGCAATCAGCCCCAGCATTTT; CDR3 protein: CASSYDSLSNQPQHF
V gene: TRBV12-3/TRBV12-4; clone size: NA; J gene: TRBJ2-2; D gene: NA; CDR3 DNA: TGTGCCAGCAGTTTAGCGACGACGCCGAACACCGGGGAGCTGTTTTTT; CDR3 protein: CASSLATTPNTGELFF
V gene: TRBV7-9; clone size: many; J gene: TRBJ2-7; D gene: NA; CDR3 DNA: TGTGCCAGCAGCTTAGAATGGCGGGAGCAGTACTTC; CDR3 protein: CASSLEWREQYF
V gene: TRBV6-2/TRBV6-3; clone size: many; J gene: TRBJ2-1; D gene: TRBD2; CDR3 DNA: TGTGCCAGCAGTGACTCAGCGGGGCCCTGGAGTGAGCAGTTCTTC; CDR3 protein: CASSDSAGPWSEQFF
V gene: TRBV5-5; clone size: many; J gene: TRBJ2-7; D gene: TRBD1; CDR3 DNA: TGTGCCAGCAGCTTGCATACCGGGACAGGGATAGTAGCCTACGAGCAGTACTTC; CDR3 protein: CASSLHTGTGIVAYEQYF
V gene: TRBV11-2; clone size: many; J gene: TRBJ2-3; D gene: NA; CDR3 DNA: TGTGCCAGCAGCTTAGAACCCCACAGGGTTCGGGATACGCAGTATTTT; CDR3 protein: CASSLEPHRVRDTQYF
V gene: TRBV10-3; clone size: NA; J gene: TRBJ2-3; D gene: TRBD2; CDR3 DNA: TGTGCCATCAGGGCTCCTGGCGGGAGTTCAGGGGATACGCAGTATTTT; CDR3 protein: CAIRAPGGSSGDTQYF
V gene: TRBV7-2; clone size: few; J gene: TRBJ2-3; D gene: TRBD2; CDR3 DNA: TGTGCCAGCAGCTTACGGGTCGGGGGCGGGAGGATCAACACAGATACGCAGTATTTT; CDR3 protein: CASSLRVGGGRINTDTQYF
V gene: TRBV20-1; clone size: many; J gene: TRBJ2-1; D gene: TRBD2; CDR3 DNA: TGCAGTGCGCGGGAGGACAACAATGAGCAGTTCTTC; CDR3 protein: CSAREDNNEQFF
V gene: TRBV12-3/TRBV12-4; clone size: many; J gene: TRBJ2-5; D gene: NA; CDR3 DNA: TGTGCCAGCAGTTTATTGGCTAGCGTGGAGACCCAGTACTTC; CDR3 protein: CASSLLASVETQYF
V gene: TRBV27; clone size: many; J gene: TRBJ2-2; D gene: NA; CDR3 DNA: TGTGCCAGCAGCATAGAAGTCGGGAACACCGGGGAGCTGTTTTTT; CDR3 protein: CASSIEVGNTGELFF
V gene: TRBV7-9; clone size: many; J gene: TRBJ2-7; D gene: TRBD1; CDR3 DNA: TGTGCCAGTGCGACAGGGGGCGGCTACGAGCAGTACTTC; CDR3 protein: CASATGGGYEQYF
V gene: TRBV7-9; clone size: many; J gene: TRBJ2-7; D gene: TRBD2; CDR3 DNA: TGTGCCAGCAGTTCCCAGGGAGGGGCCTACGAGCAGTACTTC; CDR3 protein: CASSSQGGAYEQYF
V gene: TRBV9; clone size: many; J gene: TRBJ2-2; D gene: NA; CDR3 DNA: TGTGCCAGCAGCGTAGCCGACAACACCGGGGAGCTGTTTTTT; CDR3 protein: CASSVADNTGELFF
V gene: TRBV7-9; clone size: many; J gene: TRBJ2-1; D gene: NA; CDR3 DNA: TGTGCCAGCAGCTTTTTCGACAATGAGCAGTTCTTC; CDR3 protein: CASSFFDNEQFF
V gene: TRBV20-1; clone size: many; J gene: TRBJ2-1; D gene: NA; CDR3 DNA: TGCAGTGCTAGAGTGGTGCGGGACTACAATGAGCAGTTCTTC; CDR3 protein: CSARVVRDYNEQFF
V gene: TRBV7-9; clone size: many; J gene: TRBJ2-3; D gene: NA; CDR3 DNA: TGTGCCAGCAGCTTCGACGACCCCACGCAGTATTTT; CDR3 protein: CASSFDDPTQYF
V gene: TRBV10-3; clone size: many; J gene: TRBJ2-7; D gene: NA; CDR3 DNA: TGTGCCACCCTCGGGCCGGTCGAGCAGTACTTC; CDR3 protein: CATLGPVEQYF
V gene: TRBV29-1; clone size: few; J gene: TRBJ1-2; D gene: TRBD1; CDR3 DNA: TGCAGCGTTGTCCGGGACAGGGACTATGGCTACACCTTC; CDR3 protein: CSVVRDRDYGYTF
V gene: TRBV4-2; clone size: few; J gene: TRBJ2-7; D gene: TRBD2; CDR3 DNA: TGTGCCAGCAGCCAAGATCTGGGCCCTCTAGCGGGAGTTGGGTACGAGCAGTACTTC; CDR3 protein: CASSQDLGPLAGVGYEQYF
V gene: TRBV18; clone size: many; J gene: TRBJ2-5; D gene: NA; CDR3 DNA: TGTGCCAGCTCACCACTAGAAATTCGGGAGGAGACCCAGTACTTC; CDR3 protein: CASSPLEIREETQYF
V gene: TRBV29-1; clone size: many; J gene: TRBJ2-5; D gene: TRBD1; CDR3 DNA: TGCAGCGTTGATGATCCGTCCAGGGGGCTACAAGAGACCCAGTACTTC; CDR3 protein: CSVDDPSRGLQETQYF
V gene: TRBV6-5; clone size: many; J gene: TRBJ2-1; D gene: NA; CDR3 DNA: TGTGCCAGCACCTACTCTCATCCCCGATGGGGTGAGCAGTTCTTC; CDR3 protein: CASTYSHPRWGEQFF
V gene: TRBV12-3/TRBV12-4; clone size: NA; J gene: TRBJ2-1; D gene: TRBD2; CDR3 DNA: TGTGCCCGCAGTTTAGGAGGGCTAGCGGTAATCGGACCCTACAATGAGCAGTTCTTC; CDR3 protein: CARSLGGLAVIGPYNEQFF
V gene: TRBV7-2; clone size: many; J gene: TRBJ2-5; D gene: NA; CDR3 DNA: TGTGCCAGCAGCTTATTATGGGAGAGAGAGACCCAGTACTTC; CDR3 protein: CASSLLWERETQYF
V gene: TRBV20-1; clone size: many; J gene: TRBJ2-7; D gene: TRBD2; CDR3 DNA: TGCAGTGCAAGGGAGGGCCTGGTAGAGCAGTACTTC; CDR3 protein: CSAREGLVEQYF
V gene: TRBV6-5; clone size: many; J gene: TRBJ2-1; D gene: TRBD2; CDR3 DNA: TGTGCCAGCAGTTACACGGGAGGTGTACTTGAGCAGTTCTTC; CDR3 protein: CASSYTGGVLEQFF
V gene: TRBV7-8; clone size: many; J gene: TRBJ1-5; D gene: NA; CDR3 DNA: TGTGCCAGCAGCTTAGCAAGAGGGGCTCAGCCCCAGCATTTT; CDR3 protein: CASSLARGAQPQHF
V gene: TRBV20-1; clone size: many; J gene: TRBJ2-5; D gene: NA; CDR3 DNA: TGCAGTGCTAGTTCGGGGGTTGAAGAGACCCAGTACTTC; CDR3 protein: CSASSGVEETQYF
V gene: TRBV29-1; clone size: NA; J gene: TRBJ2-1; D gene: NA; CDR3 DNA: TGCAGCGTTCCCGAGGGGAATGAGCAGTTCTTC; CDR3 protein: CSVPEGNEQFF
V gene: TRBV27; clone size: many; J gene: TRBJ2-7; D gene: NA; CDR3 DNA: TGTGCCAGCAGTCTCCTAACAAATCAGCAGTACTTC; CDR3 protein: CASSLLTNQQYF
V gene: TRBV20-1; clone size: many; J gene: TRBJ1-6; D gene: TRBD1; CDR3 DNA: TGCAGTGCTAGCCCCGACAGGGAAAATTCACCCCTCCACTTT; CDR3 protein: CSASPDRENSPLHF
V gene: TRBV12-3/TRBV12-4; clone size: many; J gene: TRBJ1-5; D gene: NA; CDR3 DNA: TGTGCCAGCAGTTTCAGCAGAAGCAATCAGCCCCAGCATTTT; CDR3 protein: CASSFSRSNQPQHF